The 20 T cell receptor beta chains below were found in one sample sequenced in a study of T cell repertoires in cytomegalovirus infection. Their recognized antigens are unknown. TCRdb independently ran MiXCR on the reads; one entry per CDR3 protein. The sample has hundreds of thousands of distinct CDR3 sequences; about 33% are singletons. The sequenced sample was cultured CD8+ T cells from PBMCs, obtained from culture after CMV antigen stimulation. All receptors derive from a human donor in good health (CMV status not recorded). Some clones in this sample may be carry-over from other donors' samples.

This clonotype was detected a few times. The CDR3 DNA reads TGTGCCACAAAAGGACAGGGGGACCAGCCCCAGCATTTT. This codes for CATKGQGDQPQHF. V gene TRBV10-3 combines with J gene TRBJ1-5; TRBD1 agrees at 10 bases. Germline CDR1 reads ENHRY; CDR2 reads SYGVKD. The CDR3 is 13 residues long. V lost 10 bases to trimming and J lost 7 bases; unmatched junction nucleotides: 7.

The chain links TRBV11-1 to TRBJ1-1; 7 bases are a match to TRBD1. The trim removed 4 bases at V and 10 bases at J, leaving 9 bases unmatched. This CDR3 comprises 13 residues. CDR1 is SGHAT and CDR2 is FQDESV in the germline V gene (reference sequence). This chain's CDR3 is CASSSTSDRAAFF. Here the CDR3 DNA reads TGTGCCAGCAGCTCAACATCAGACAGGGCAGCTTTCTTT.

The J gene is TRBJ2-1, the V gene TRBV7-6, with 11 bases lining up with TRBD2. V shed 5 bases and J 6 bases; nucleotides not matched to a gene: 6. The CDR3 covers 15 residues. Looked up from germline, CDR1 is SGHVS and CDR2 is FNYEAQ. The CDR3 loop is CASSVSGGVINEQFF. The DNA of the CDR3 is TGTGCCAGCAGCGTTAGCGGGGGGGTTATCAATGAGCAGTTCTTC. Supplemented by reference TRBV7-6 and TRBJ2-1, the full variable domain reads GAGVSQSPRYKVTKRGQDVALRCDPISGHVSLYWYRQALGQGPEFLTYFNYEAQQDKSGLPNDRFSAERPEGSISTLTIQRTEQRDSAMYRCASSVSGGVINEQFFGPGTRLTVL.

V and J are TRBV13 and TRBJ1-5, with 8 bases fitting TRBD1. Germline lookup yields CDR1 PRHDT and CDR2 FYEKMQ (reference sequence). The CDR3 is 15 amino acids. The trim removed 4 bases at V and 4 bases at J, leaving 6 bases unmatched. CDR3 coding DNA: TGTGCCAGCAGCTCTACGGGACAGGTGAATCAGCCCCAGCATTTT. Protein product: CASSSTGQVNQPQHF.

The chain recombines TRBV12-3 or TRBV12-4 with TRBJ2-7, with 9 bases fitting TRBD2. V trimming: 7 bases; J trimming: 6 bases; junction bases outside the gene matches: 13. The CDR3 covers 15 residues. As DNA, the CDR3 is TGTGCCAGCACACGGCGGGGGGGGGCCCACGGCGAGCAGTACTTC. Translating it yields CASTRRGGAHGEQYF.

The chain couples TRBV19 to TRBJ1-1; D call uncertain. Germline CDR1 LNHDA, CDR2 SQIVND (reference sequence). The CDR3 is 13 amino acids. The germline V and J ends were trimmed by 5 bases and 2 bases, with 9 bases remaining between them. The CDR3 bases are TGTGCCAGTAGTTTTAATCCAAACACTGAAGCTTTCTTT. Protein product: CASSFNPNTEAFF.

J is TRBJ1-1 and V is TRBV10-3, with no clear D. Germline V CDR1 and CDR2: ENHRY, SYGVKD. V was pared by 0 bases and J by 6 bases, with 11 bases between. This CDR3 comprises 14 residues. Written as DNA, the CDR3 is TGTGCCATCAGTGAGTCCCATCGTTTGGCTGAAGCTTTCTTT. Its translation is CAISESHRLAEAFF.

The chain has TRBV6-6 and TRBJ1-5; no firm D call. V was pared by 4 bases and J by 2 bases, with 12 bases between. Looked up from germline, CDR1 is MNHNY and CDR2 is SVGAGI (reference sequence). This CDR3 is 15 amino acids long. The CDR3 is CASSSSPSGNQPQHF. The CDR3 DNA reads TGTGCCAGCAGTTCCAGCCCATCAGGCAATCAGCCCCAGCATTTT.

CDR3 sequence (DNA): TGTGCCACCAGTGATTCCGGGACAGGGTGGACAGATACGCAGTATTTT. Translation: CATSDSGTGWTDTQYF. V and J are TRBV24-1 and TRBJ2-3; 9 bases are shared with TRBD1. The CDR3 length is 16 residues. J gave up 3 bases and V 2 bases, and 5 bases lay outside the gene matches. CDR1 is KGHDR and CDR2 is SFDVKD in the germline V gene.

The chain combines TRBV2 with TRBJ1-1, with D perhaps matching TRBD1 (5 bases). The CDR3 sequence is 16 residues long. V shed 9 bases and J shed 0 bases, with 20 bases lying between them. The V gene's germline CDR1 is SNHLY and CDR2 FYNNEI. Here the CDR3 reads CARGVGQTLMNTEAFF. CDR3 DNA sequence: TGTGCCAGAGGGGTTGGGCAGACCCTCATGAACACTGAAGCTTTCTTT.

This clonotype showed up just a few times. The CDR3 sequence: CATGRENTEAFF. In nucleotides, the CDR3 is TGTGCCACAGGACGGGAAAACACTGAAGCTTTCTTT. The chain couples TRBV6-1 to TRBJ1-1, with D unclear. Germline V gene sequence: CDR1 MNHNS, CDR2 SASEGT. This CDR3 region has 12 residues. V shed 10 bases and J shed 2 bases, with 11 bases lying between them.

The chain couples TRBV6-2 or TRBV6-3 to TRBJ2-1; D ambiguous. Trimming cost V 2 bases and J 0 bases, with 11 bases left between them. Germline CDR1 MNHEY, CDR2 SVGEGT. This CDR3 is 16 amino acids long. CDR3 region: CASSYEVGFSYNEQFF. The CDR3 region has the DNA TGTGCCAGCAGTTACGAGGTGGGGTTCTCCTACAATGAGCAGTTCTTC.

V is TRBV5-6 and J is TRBJ2-5; 14 nucleotides line up with TRBD2. Germline CDR1 is SGHDT and CDR2 is YYEEEE. The CDR3 sequence is 17 residues long. Trimming cost V 1 base and J 5 bases; bases outside gene matches: 7. In DNA, the CDR3 is TGTGCCAGCAGCTTGAGACTAGCGGGGGGGCCGAACGAGACCCAGTACTTC. It is translated as CASSLRLAGGPNETQYF.

This clonotype was seen at least ten times. The chain carries TRBV7-2 and TRBJ2-2; perhaps D is TRBD1 or TRBD2 (5 bases each). The CDR3 is 13 amino acids. V was shortened by 1 base and J by 9 bases, with 9 bases between the two germline ends. CDR1 SGHTA and CDR2 FQGNSA come from the germline V gene. The CDR3 DNA follows: TGTGCCAGCAGCTTAGGAGGGGCCCGGGAGCTGTTTTTT. Translation gives CASSLGGARELFF.

The rearrangement links TRBV3-1 to TRBJ2-1, with TRBD1 identical over 7 bases. Germline-derived CDR1 and CDR2 are LGHDT and YNNKEL (reference sequence). The V and J ends lost 0 bases and 5 bases, in that order; junction bases with no gene match: 10. The CDR3 has 17 amino acids. Here the CDR3 reads CASSQEISTGANNEQFF. DNA for the CDR3: TGTGCCAGCAGCCAAGAAATTAGCACAGGGGCCAACAATGAGCAGTTCTTC.

Comment on this clonotype: This clone may be a read error of a much larger clone one base away. The chain combines TRBV7-2 with TRBJ2-7; the match to TRBD2 covers 12 bases. The CDR3 consists of 14 residues. CDR1 and CDR2 from the germline V gene are SGHTA and FQGNSA. The CDR3 region is CASTYLAGGLERYF. As DNA, the CDR3 is TGTGCCAGCACCTACCTAGCGGGGGGGCTCGAGCGGTACTTC.

The genes are TRBV6-2 or TRBV6-3 and TRBJ1-5, with D unclear. Germline CDR1 is MNHEY and CDR2 is SVGEGT. V gave up 5 bases and J gave up 5 bases, with 10 bases separating them. The CDR3 runs to 13 residues. The CDR3 DNA follows: TGTGCCAGCAGTCTGACTGCAGATCAGCCCCAGCATTTT. This encodes CASSLTADQPQHF.

In this sample, this clonotype turned up a few times. The genes are TRBV6-5 and TRBJ2-1, with TRBD2 identical over 9 bases. V shed 0 bases, J shed 6 bases, and the junction held 6 bases outside the gene matches. CDR1 MNHEY and CDR2 SVGAGI come from the germline V gene. The CDR3 totals 16 residues. The CDR3 sequence: CASSYSGRRGGNEQFF. The CDR3 nucleotides are TGTGCCAGCAGTTACTCGGGGCGGCGGGGGGGCAATGAGCAGTTCTTC.

This clonotype was seen at least ten times. This chain uses TRBV7-6 with TRBJ1-1, with D possibly matching TRBD1 (6 bases). V lost 5 bases to trimming and J lost 2 bases, with 15 bases between them. Germline-derived CDR1 and CDR2 are SGHVS and FNYEAQ. CDR3 length equals 15 residues. CDR3 loop: CASSPGQRANTEAFF. CDR3 nucleotide sequence: TGTGCCAGCAGCCCAGGACAGAGAGCCAACACTGAAGCTTTCTTT.

A single count supports this clonotype. The V and J genes are TRBV4-3 and TRBJ2-3; 8 positions match TRBD2. CDR3 length equals 16 residues. Germline-derived CDR1 and CDR2 are LGHNA and YSLEER. V trimming: 0 bases; J trimming: 3 bases; junction bases outside the gene matches: 5. This CDR3 is CASSQEPRGGTDTQYF. CDR3 DNA sequence: TGCGCCAGCAGCCAAGAACCCCGCGGGGGGACAGATACGCAGTATTTT.